This T cell receptor (beta chain) was documented in a study of blood T cell repertoires in COVID-19. Original processing methods: Amplification of reference gene primers was used by the study to estimate nucleated cell counts. Assay used: immunoSEQ multiplex PCR; TCRdb lists only in-frame clones, some missing. The V and J calls and the clone size are those of that table, but D and trimming were determined from the DNA. The table records some 110,000 clones, around nine tenths of them present only once. From germline, CDR1 is LNHDA and CDR2 SQIVND (reference sequence). The CDR3 length is 14 residues. After removal of 9 bases from V and 5 bases from J, the junction contained 7 bases not matched to a gene.

This sequence was found in a middle-aged man with acute or convalescent COVID-19. Sequenced: peripheral blood. The chain links TRBV19 to TRBJ2-2; 9 bases are shared with TRBD2. The DNA of the CDR3 is TGTGCCAGCGGAGTAGCGGGAGAAACCGGGGAGCTGTTTTTT. It is translated as CASGVAGETGELFF.